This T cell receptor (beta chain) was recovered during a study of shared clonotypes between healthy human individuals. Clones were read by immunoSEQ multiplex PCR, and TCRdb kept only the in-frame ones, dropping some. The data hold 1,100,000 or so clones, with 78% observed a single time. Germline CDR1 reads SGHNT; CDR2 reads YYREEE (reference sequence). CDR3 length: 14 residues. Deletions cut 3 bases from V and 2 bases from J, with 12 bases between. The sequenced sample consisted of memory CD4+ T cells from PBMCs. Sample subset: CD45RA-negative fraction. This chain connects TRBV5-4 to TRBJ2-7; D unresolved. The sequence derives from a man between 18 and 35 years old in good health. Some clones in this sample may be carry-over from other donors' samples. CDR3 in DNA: TGTGCCAGCAGCTGGATGGGTCCTCCCTACGAGCAGTACTTC. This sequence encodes CASSWMGPPYEQYF.